In its sample, the clone carrying this TCR beta chain was seen a few times. Investigators reverse transcribed all isolated RNA, so they sequenced expressed TCRB transcripts. Clones were read by immunoSEQ multiplex PCR, and TCRdb kept only the in-frame ones, dropping some. This repertoire shows about 930,000 clones, roughly 15% found once; its top ten account for 0.02% to 0.03%. Trimming shortened V by 6 bases and J by 4 bases, and 12 bases separated the two germline ends. This CDR3 comprises 14 residues. In germline, CDR1 is ENHRY, CDR2 SYGVKD. This specimen comes from a study of beta chain features in type 1 diabetes. Staining for CD45RO/CCR7/CD25/CD127/CD95/CD27 allowed sorting of CD4+ naive, central memory, regulatory and stem cell-like memory cells.

The receptor's source is a young woman in good health. The sample taken for sequencing was naive CD4+ T cells from blood. The chain carries TRBV10-3 and TRBJ2-2; D remains ambiguous. The CDR3 spells CAISGPGPTGELFF. CDR3 DNA: TGTGCCATCAGCGGACCCGGACCCACCGGGGAGCTGTTTTTT.